A single sample is the source of the 2 T cell receptor beta chains below, sequenced in a study of T-cell reconstitution after alpha-beta-depleted transplantation in children. Preparation of the TCRbeta library was carried out with unique molecular identifiers. A single record per CDR3 protein comes from TCRdb applying MiXCR to the PCR reads. The sample includes about 410,000 distinct CDR3 sequences, about a fifth seen only once; the top ten take approximately 3.9%. The material sequenced was PBMCs from the stem cell graft donor, taken from the stem cell graft. The receptor set was obtained from a human donor who donated a stem cell graft to a child with acute myeloid leukemia.

The rearrangement joins TRBV11-2 to TRBJ2-5, with 8 bases aligning to TRBD1. CDR1 and CDR2 from the germline V gene are SGHAT and FQNNGV. This CDR3 comprises 15 residues. Trimming at V came to 3 bases and at J to 5 bases, leaving 8 bases not matched to a gene. The CDR3 region has the DNA TGTGCCAGCAGCTTCCCTCAGGACAGGGTCGAGACCCAGTACTTC. Protein sequence: CASSFPQDRVETQYF.

This chain joins TRBV4-1 and TRBJ2-3, with 10 bases lining up with TRBD1. After removal of 5 bases from V and 0 bases from J, the junction contained 5 bases not matched to a gene. Germline lookup yields CDR1 MGHRA and CDR2 YSYEKL. This CDR3 spans 16 amino acids. The CDR3 sequence: CASSRQGAISTDTQYF. The CDR3, as DNA: TGCGCCAGCAGCAGACAGGGGGCTATTAGCACAGATACGCAGTATTTT.